Listed below are T cell receptor beta chains from one sample, sequenced in a study of T cell changes during pregnancy in multiple sclerosis. Only in-frame clones appear in the TCRdb table, and some are missing; sequencing was by immunoSEQ multiplex PCR. The data contain roughly 45,000 clones, around 90% of them singletons. The source material was peripheral blood, sampled in the first trimester of pregnancy. The receptors originated from a female donor in good health, enrolled as a control in a pregnancy study. Each CDR3 is given with its conserved first and last residue. D genes are given only for firm matches. Clone size, where shown, is once, few, many, or a class for clones that have expanded.

j_call | cdr3_length | clone_size | v_call | d_call | cdr3_nt | cdr3_aa
TRBJ2-7 | 13 | NA | TRBV28 | TRBD1 | TGTGCCAGCAGCTCGGGACAGGGAAACGAGCAGTACTTC | CASSSGQGNEQYF
TRBJ2-7 | 12 | NA | TRBV30 | TRBD1 | TGTGCCTGGAGGGACAGGGACCGGGAGCAGTACTTC | CAWRDRDREQYF
TRBJ2-2 | 14 | NA | TRBV6-6 | NA | TGTGCCAGCAGAGACAGATCGACCACCGGGGAGCTGTTTTTT | CASRDRSTTGELFF
TRBJ1-6 | 14 | once | TRBV19 | NA | TGTGCCAGCCGTAGGGAGTTGAATAATTCACCCCTCCACTTT | CASRRELNNSPLHF
TRBJ1-2 | 14 | once | TRBV6-6 | NA | TGTGCCAGCATTTCTCGGGGGGCGGACTATGGCTACACCTTC | CASISRGADYGYTF
TRBJ2-3 | 13 | NA | TRBV30 | TRBD2 | TGTGCCTGGGGCAAAGCGGGGGGGATAGGGCAGTATTTT | CAWGKAGGIGQYF
TRBJ1-5 | 14 | medium-sized | TRBV6-5 | TRBD1 | TGTGCCAGCAGTAAAACAGGGGGTCCTTCGCCCCAGCATTTT | CASSKTGGPSPQHF
TRBJ2-7 | 14 | NA | TRBV7-2 | NA | TGTGCCAGCAGCTTAGGCCGGACTCCCGACGAGCAGTACTTC | CASSLGRTPDEQYF
TRBJ2-3 | 15 | NA | TRBV5-1 | NA | TGCGCCAGCAGCTTGGAGGTGGGCAGCACAGATACGCAGTATTTT | CASSLEVGSTDTQYF
TRBJ2-3 | 18 | NA | TRBV5-8 | TRBD2 | TGTGCCAGCAGCTCCGGACTAGCGGGGCGGCTCGGGACAGATACGCAGTATTTT | CASSSGLAGRLGTDTQYF